The entry below gives a single T cell receptor beta chain sequence along with its context. Its antigen is still unknown. TCR beta cDNA was generated via 5'RACE template switching incorporating UMIs. TCRdb re-called the 5' RACE reads, yielding one record per CDR3 amino acid sequence without DNA. The repertoire table contains about 410,000 distinct CDR3 sequences. This specimen comes from a study of T cells expressing NK-cell markers. About the research overall: There were seven HCMV-seropositive donors and one seronegative donor among the eight sequenced.

Study conclusions and caveats: Expanded NKG2C+ T cell clones had unclear HCMV specificity.

The CDR3 has 14 residues. The germline V gene encodes CDR1 DFQATT and CDR2 SNEGSKA (reference sequence). This chain uses TRBV20-1 with TRBJ2-5. Sequencing was done on a sample of blood T cells: a sorted CD56 or NKG2C T cell subset, CD4+ or CD8+ T cells, or bulk PBMC T cells (not recorded which). This TCR was recovered from a woman in her forties or fifties in good health. Here the CDR3 reads CSALTTRYQETQYF.